The present TCR beta chain was sequenced within a study of CD8+ T cells in alopecia areata. Starting from PBMCs, sorting isolated CD4+ and CD8+ T cells. cDNA reverse transcribed from extracted RNA served as the sequencing template. The protocol was immunoSEQ multiplex PCR, while the TCRdb copy is restricted to in-frame clones and leaves out a portion. The repertoire holds 65,000 to 90,000 clones, with roughly 51% as singletons. This clone was counted between two and nine times. The target antigen is unknown. Findings and caveats of the study: Scalp lesions, especially in alopecia totalis/universalis, had higher clonality than normal scalp.

The sample taken for sequencing was NKG2D-high CD8+ T cells sorted from blood. The receptor comes from a human donor with alopecia areata.

CDR3 DNA sequence: TGCGCCAGCAGTCATAAGCAGGGCTGCTCTGGAAACACCATATATTTT. Protein: CASSHKQGCSGNTIYF. The chain links TRBV23-1 to TRBJ1-3, with a possible D match to TRBD1 (5 bases). TRBV23-1 is treated as an ORF (open reading frame) with a function not yet certain. The CDR3 covers 16 residues. Trimming left V 3 bases short and J 0 bases short, with 12 bases between.